This TCR beta chain was recorded in a study of neurological immune-mediated disorders. Study information: The multiple sclerosis group of approximately 34 included 31 relapsing-remitting and 3 secondary progressive patients.

In TCRdb, the 5' RACE reads were re-called with MiXCR into one record per CDR3 protein. The sample lists over 60,000 distinct CDR3 sequences, about 5.5% occurring once. Looked up from germline, CDR1 is DFQATT and CDR2 is SNEGSKA (reference sequence). The CDR3 is 17 amino acids. Germline trimming cut 1 base from V and 3 bases from J; bases unmatched to any gene: 10. Findings of the study overall: Multiple sclerosis, the disease with the least TCR clonal expansion, fell below healthy controls, whereas HTLV-1-associated myelopathy showed the most. Across subjects, no CDR3 amino acid sequence appeared in expanded clones of more than one subject, a finding that suggested private repertoires in all groups.

Only a few counts were recorded for this clonotype. Its antigen is not identified. The clonotype originates from a woman aged 25 to 39 with multiple sclerosis. Source material: PBMCs. The J gene is TRBJ2-3, the V gene TRBV20-1, with 10 bases identical to TRBD1. DNA for the CDR3: TGCAGTGCTAGAGGGACAGGGGGTACCAGAAAGACAGATACGCAGTATTTT. It yields the protein CSARGTGGTRKTDTQYF.